This entry concerns a single T cell receptor beta chain. The specificity of this receptor is unknown. Base qualities are not recorded, but no much larger clone differs from it by a single base. On a MiSeq, deep resolution sequencing aimed for a depth between 1 in 1 million and 1 in 200,000 T cells, with each clonotype covered 10x on average. TCR beta libraries were generated with the immunoSEQ hsTCRB Kit. In the source study's methods: The data were analyzed with ImmunoSEQ Analyzer and ImmunoSEQ Data Assistant, and V, D and J gene assignments followed IMGT definitions. Clonality was computed as one minus normalized Shannon entropy of productive rearrangement frequencies, ranging from 0 to 1. Only overrepresented clonotypes making up at least 0.05% of each patient's repertoire were included in the public clonotype analysis. Approximately 14 age-matched healthy donor repertoires from immuneACCESS served as clonality controls. Not all clones reach the TCRdb copy of this immuneACCESS table, which keeps in-frame sequences only. Checked studies attribute under half of the gap to unresolved V genes and leave the rest unexplained. The V and J calls and clone size are taken from that table; D and trimming were inferred from the DNA. This sample has nearly 85,000 clones in its table, and roughly 83% of those were observed once. About 4.4% of the sample is in the top ten clones.

The data originate from a study of cytotoxic CD8 clonotypes in ibrutinib-treated CLL (dated by TCRdb to about 2021). Regarding the research as a whole: The cohort had over ten relapsed/refractory and some 15 treatment-naive patients; around 17 were IGHV unmutated. Responses were partial in approximately 24 patients and complete in 2; after median approximately 5.5 years follow-up, some 14 stayed in remission and about 12 progressed. The response samples were drawn at a median of approximately twelve months into treatment, with a range of about 6 to 40 months. On average, each sample yielded around 230,000 productive templates and tens of thousands of productive rearrangements. Longitudinal samples were obtainable from about 30% of the roughly 90 participants in the trial. Cryopreserved peripheral blood mononuclear cells were collected before treatment, at response, and at either disease progression or sustained remission. Every sample from remission and from progressive disease was obtained while the patients were still on ibrutinib.

What this sample's time point label stands for: more than 10 months on ibrutinib. Around 2 micrograms of genomic DNA were extracted from cryopreserved PBMCs for TCR beta library preparation. High-throughput TCR beta sequencing was performed on longitudinal blood samples from CLL patients receiving ibrutinib monotherapy. The patients took part in an open-label, single-center phase 2 trial of ibrutinib monotherapy. The paper's findings and limits, for the study overall: Baseline clonality exceeded that of age-matched healthy donors and correlated strongly with circulating CD8+ T-cell counts. At ibrutinib response clonality went up, during sustained remission it held steady, and at progression it dropped back toward baseline. Public clonotypes were rare and either contracted or stayed stable during treatment, and the rise in clonality at ibrutinib response reflected the expansion of private clonotypes. Sampling times were not matched between sustained-remission and progressing patients, and lymph node repertoires were not studied.

The CDR1 and CDR2 encoded by the germline V gene are MNHEY and SVGAGI. V lost 6 bases and J lost 0 bases; the stretch between them is 12 bases long. The CDR3 runs 15 residues from the cysteine to the phenylalanine. CDR3 DNA is the only sequence kept; it has 45 bases, read in frame from the first base. The sequence was collected from a human donor with chronic lymphocytic leukemia. The sample here was PBMCs, taken after 12 months of ibrutinib treatment. Rearrangement joined TRBV6-5 to TRBJ2-1, with the D gene call left open. DNA sequence: TGTGCCAGCAGCAACCGCCCCAGCTCCTACAATGAGCAGTTCTTC. This yields the protein CASSNRPSSYNEQFF.